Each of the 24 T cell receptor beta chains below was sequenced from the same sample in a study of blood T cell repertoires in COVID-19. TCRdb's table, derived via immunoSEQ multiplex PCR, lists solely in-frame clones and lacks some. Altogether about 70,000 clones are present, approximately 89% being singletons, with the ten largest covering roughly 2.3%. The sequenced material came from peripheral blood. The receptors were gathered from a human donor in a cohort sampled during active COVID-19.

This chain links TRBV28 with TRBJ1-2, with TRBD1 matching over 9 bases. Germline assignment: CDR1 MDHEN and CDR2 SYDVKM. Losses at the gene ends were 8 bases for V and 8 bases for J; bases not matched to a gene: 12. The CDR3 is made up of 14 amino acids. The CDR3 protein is CASLEGTGTRGYTF. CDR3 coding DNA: TGTGCCAGCCTCGAAGGGACAGGGACCCGGGGCTACACCTTC.

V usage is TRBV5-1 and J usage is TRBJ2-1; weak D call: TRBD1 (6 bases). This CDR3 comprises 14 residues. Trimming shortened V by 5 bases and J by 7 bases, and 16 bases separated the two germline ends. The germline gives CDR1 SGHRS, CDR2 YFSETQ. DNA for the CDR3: TGCGCCAGCAGGCAACAGGGTCCCACTAATGAGCAGTTCTTC. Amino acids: CASRQQGPTNEQFF.

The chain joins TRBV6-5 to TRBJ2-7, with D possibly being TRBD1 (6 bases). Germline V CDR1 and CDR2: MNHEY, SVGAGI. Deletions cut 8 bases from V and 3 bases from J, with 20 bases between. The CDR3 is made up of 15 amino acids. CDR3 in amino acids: CASWDGQRKHYEQYF. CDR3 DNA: TGTGCCAGCTGGGACGGACAGCGTAAGCACTACGAGCAGTACTTC.

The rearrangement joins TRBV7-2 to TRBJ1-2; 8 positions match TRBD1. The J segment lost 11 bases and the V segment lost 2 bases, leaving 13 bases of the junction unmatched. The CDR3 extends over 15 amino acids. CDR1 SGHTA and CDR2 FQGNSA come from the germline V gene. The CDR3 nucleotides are TGTGCCAGCAGCTTAAGCCAGGGGGCGTCCACTCAATACACCTTC. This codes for CASSLSQGASTQYTF.

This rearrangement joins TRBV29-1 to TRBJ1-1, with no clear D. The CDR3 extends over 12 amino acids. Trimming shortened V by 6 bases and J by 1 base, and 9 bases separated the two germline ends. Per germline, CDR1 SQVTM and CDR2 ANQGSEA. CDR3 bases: TGCAGCGTAGACTATTCGAACACTGAAGCTTTCTTT. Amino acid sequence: CSVDYSNTEAFF.

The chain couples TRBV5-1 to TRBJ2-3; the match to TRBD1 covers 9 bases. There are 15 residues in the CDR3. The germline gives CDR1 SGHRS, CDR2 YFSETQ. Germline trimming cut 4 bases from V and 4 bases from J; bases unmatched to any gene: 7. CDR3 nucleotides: TGCGCCAGCAGCGGCGGACAGGGGATCCCAGATACGCAGTATTTT. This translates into CASSGGQGIPDTQYF.

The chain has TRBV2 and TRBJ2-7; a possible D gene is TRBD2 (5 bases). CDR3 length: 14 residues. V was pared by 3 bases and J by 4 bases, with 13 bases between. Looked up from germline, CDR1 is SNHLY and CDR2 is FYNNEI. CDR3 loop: CASSDRASRYEQYF. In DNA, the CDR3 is TGTGCCAGCAGTGATAGGGCTAGCAGATACGAGCAGTACTTC.

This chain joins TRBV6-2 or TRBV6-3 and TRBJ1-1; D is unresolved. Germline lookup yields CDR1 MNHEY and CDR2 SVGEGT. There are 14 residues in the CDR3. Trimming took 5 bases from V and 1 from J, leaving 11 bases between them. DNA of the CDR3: TGTGCCAGCAGTGCGGGGAACGCGAACACTGAAGCTTTCTTT. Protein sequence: CASSAGNANTEAFF.

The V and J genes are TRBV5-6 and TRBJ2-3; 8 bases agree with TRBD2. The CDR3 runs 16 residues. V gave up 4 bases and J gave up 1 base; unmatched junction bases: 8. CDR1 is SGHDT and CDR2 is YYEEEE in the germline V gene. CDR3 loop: CASSPYLSGGTDTQYF. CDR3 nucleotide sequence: TGTGCCAGCAGCCCCTACCTTAGCGGGGGCACAGATACGCAGTATTTT.

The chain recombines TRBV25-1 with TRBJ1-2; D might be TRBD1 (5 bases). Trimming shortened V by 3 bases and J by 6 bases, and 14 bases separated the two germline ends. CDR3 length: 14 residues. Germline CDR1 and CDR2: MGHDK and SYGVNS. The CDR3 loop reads CASSDPTGGDGYTF. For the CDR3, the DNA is TGTGCCAGCAGTGATCCTACAGGAGGGGATGGCTACACCTTC.

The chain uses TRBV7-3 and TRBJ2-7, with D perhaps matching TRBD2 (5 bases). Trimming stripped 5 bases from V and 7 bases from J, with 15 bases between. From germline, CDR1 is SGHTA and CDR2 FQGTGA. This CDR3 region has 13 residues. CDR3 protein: CASSPFGVGEQYF. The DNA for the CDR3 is TGTGCCAGCAGCCCATTCGGGGTGGGGGAGCAGTACTTC.

Written as DNA, the CDR3 is TGTGCCAGCAGTGAAAGGGGGCTGGGCCGCGGAGGGAACACTGAAGCTTTCTTT. As protein: CASSERGLGRGGNTEAFF. The genes are TRBV6-1 and TRBJ1-1, with 7 bases identical to TRBD1. V shed 2 bases and J 1 base; nucleotides not matched to a gene: 13. The V gene's germline CDR1 is MNHNS and CDR2 SASEGT. CDR3 length: 18 amino acids.

The CDR3 DNA reads as TGTGCCAGCAGCTCCCCCGGGACAGCAACCTACGAGCAGTACTTC. This translates into CASSSPGTATYEQYF. J is TRBJ2-7 and V is TRBV6-5, with 7 bases lining up with TRBD1. Per germline, CDR1 MNHEY and CDR2 SVGAGI. After removal of 6 bases from V and 2 bases from J, the junction contained 10 bases not matched to a gene. The CDR3 spans 15 residues.

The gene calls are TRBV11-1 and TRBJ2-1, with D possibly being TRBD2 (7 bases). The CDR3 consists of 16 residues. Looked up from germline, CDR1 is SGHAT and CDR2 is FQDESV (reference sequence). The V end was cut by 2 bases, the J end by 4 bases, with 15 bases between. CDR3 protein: CASSLSIGGAYNEQFF. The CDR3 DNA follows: TGTGCCAGCAGCTTAAGTATAGGGGGGGCGTACAATGAGCAGTTCTTC.

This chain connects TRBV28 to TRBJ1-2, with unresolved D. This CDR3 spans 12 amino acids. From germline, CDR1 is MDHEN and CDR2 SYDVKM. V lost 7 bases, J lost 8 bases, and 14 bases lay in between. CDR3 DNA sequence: TGTGCCAGCACAGGCCCGAGGGTGGGCTACACCTTC. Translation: CASTGPRVGYTF.

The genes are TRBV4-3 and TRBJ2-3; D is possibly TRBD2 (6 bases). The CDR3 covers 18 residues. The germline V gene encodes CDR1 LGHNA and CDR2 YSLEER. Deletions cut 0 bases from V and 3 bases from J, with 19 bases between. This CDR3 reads CASSQDFSLREATDTQYF. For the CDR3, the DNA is TGCGCCAGCAGCCAAGATTTTAGTTTGAGGGAGGCAACAGATACGCAGTATTTT.

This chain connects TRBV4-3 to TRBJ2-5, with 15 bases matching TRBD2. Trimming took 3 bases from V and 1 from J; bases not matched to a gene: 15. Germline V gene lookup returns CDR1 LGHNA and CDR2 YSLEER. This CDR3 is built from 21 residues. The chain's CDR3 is CASSHHRTGTSGRFGQETQYF. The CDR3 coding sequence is TGCGCCAGCAGCCACCACCGGACCGGGACTAGCGGGAGGTTCGGCCAAGAGACCCAGTACTTC.

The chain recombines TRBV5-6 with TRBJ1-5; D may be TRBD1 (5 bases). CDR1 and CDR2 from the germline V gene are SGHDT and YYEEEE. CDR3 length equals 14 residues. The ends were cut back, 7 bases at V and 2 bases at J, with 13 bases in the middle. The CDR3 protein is CASGVGLGNQPQHF. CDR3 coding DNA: TGTGCCAGCGGAGTGGGACTCGGCAATCAGCCCCAGCATTTT.

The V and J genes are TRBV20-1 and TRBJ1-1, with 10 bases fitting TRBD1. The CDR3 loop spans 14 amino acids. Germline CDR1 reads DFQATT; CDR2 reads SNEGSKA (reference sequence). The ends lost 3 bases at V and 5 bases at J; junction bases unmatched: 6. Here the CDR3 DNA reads TGCAGTGCTAGTCGAGGACAGGGGGATACTGAAGCTTTCTTT. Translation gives CSASRGQGDTEAFF.

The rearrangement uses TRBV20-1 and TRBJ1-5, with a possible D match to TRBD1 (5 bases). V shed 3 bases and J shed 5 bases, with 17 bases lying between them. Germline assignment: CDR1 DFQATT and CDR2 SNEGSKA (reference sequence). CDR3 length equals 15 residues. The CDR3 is CSASRGHPGDQPQHF. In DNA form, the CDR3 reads TGCAGTGCTAGTCGTGGACACCCCGGAGATCAGCCCCAGCATTTT.

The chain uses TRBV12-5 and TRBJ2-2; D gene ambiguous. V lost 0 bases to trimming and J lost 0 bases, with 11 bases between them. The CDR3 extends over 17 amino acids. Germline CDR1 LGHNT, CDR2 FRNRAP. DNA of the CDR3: TGTGCTAGTGGTTTGGTAATCGGCGGTTCGAACACCGGGGAGCTGTTTTTT. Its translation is CASGLVIGGSNTGELFF.

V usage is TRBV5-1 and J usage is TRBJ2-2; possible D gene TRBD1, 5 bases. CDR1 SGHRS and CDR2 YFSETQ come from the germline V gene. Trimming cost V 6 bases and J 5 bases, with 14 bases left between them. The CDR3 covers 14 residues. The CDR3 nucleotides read TGCGCCAGCAAGGAGACAGCAGATACCGGGGAGCTGTTTTTT. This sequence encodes CASKETADTGELFF. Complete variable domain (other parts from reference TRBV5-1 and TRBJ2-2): KAGVTQTPRYLIKTRGQQVTLSCSPISGHRSVSWYQQTPGQGLQFLFEYFSETQRNKGNFPGRFSGRQFSNSRSEMNVSTLELGDSALYLCASKETADTGELFFGEGSRLTVL.

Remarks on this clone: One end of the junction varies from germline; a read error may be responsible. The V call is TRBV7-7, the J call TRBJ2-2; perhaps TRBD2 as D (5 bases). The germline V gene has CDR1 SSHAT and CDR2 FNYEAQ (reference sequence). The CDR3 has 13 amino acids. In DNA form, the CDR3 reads TGTGCTAGCAGCTCCGTAGGGAGCGGGGAGCTGTTTTTT. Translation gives CASSSVGSGELFF. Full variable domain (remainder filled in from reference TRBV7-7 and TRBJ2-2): GAGVSQSPRYKVTKRGQDVTLRCDPISSHATLYWYQQALGQGPEFLTYFNYEAQPDKSGLPSDRFSAERPEGSISTLTIQRTEQRDSAMYRCASSSVGSGELFFGEGSRLTVL.

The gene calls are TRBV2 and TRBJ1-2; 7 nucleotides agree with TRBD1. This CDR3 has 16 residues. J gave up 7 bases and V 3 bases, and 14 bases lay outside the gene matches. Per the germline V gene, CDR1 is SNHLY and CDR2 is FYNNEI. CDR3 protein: CASSDPVRTGPLGYTF. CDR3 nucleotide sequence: TGTGCCAGCAGTGATCCTGTTAGGACAGGCCCCCTTGGCTACACCTTC.